This is a list of T cell receptor beta chains from one sample in a study of identical twins. One entry per CDR3 protein results from TCRdb running MiXCR on the 5' RACE reads. The sample contains approximately 620,000 distinct CDR3 sequences, roughly 8% of which appear only once. These sequences were also reported in another study, on yellow fever vaccine responses in identical twins.

The sequenced material came from PBMCs. Receptor source: a woman aged 18-29 years in good health. The CDR3 runs from the conserved cysteine through the conserved F or W. D genes are given only for firm matches. The size entry is marked missing in some rows and otherwise reads once, few, many or a size class.

v_gene	d_gene	j_gene	abundance	CDR3nt	CDR3aa
TRBV5-1	TRBD2	TRBJ2-7	few	TGCGCCAGCAGCCCCGGGACTAGCGGGAGGGGAAGCTCCTACGAGCAGTACTTC	CASSPGTSGRGSSYEQYF
TRBV6-5	-	TRBJ1-6	-	TGTGCCAGCAGTTACTCGATTTTGAATTCACCCCTCCACTTT	CASSYSILNSPLHF
TRBV7-9	TRBD1	TRBJ2-1	few	TGTGCCAGCAGCCGGGACAGGGGGCGGGTTGAGCAGTTCTTC	CASSRDRGRVEQFF
TRBV27	-	TRBJ2-7	many	TGTGCCAGCAGACATTCTAACTCCTACGAGCAGTACTTC	CASRHSNSYEQYF
TRBV28	TRBD1	TRBJ2-7	-	TGTGCCAGCAGTCTCCCGACAGGGGCTCCCTACGAGCAGTACTTC	CASSLPTGAPYEQYF
TRBV20-1	TRBD2	TRBJ2-2	-	TGCAGTGCTTTTGGACTGGGGGGGACCGGGGAGCTGTTTTTT	CSAFGLGGTGELFF
TRBV3-1	-	TRBJ2-6	many	TGTGCCAGCAGTTTATTGTCTGGGGCCAACGTCCTGACTTTC	CASSLLSGANVLTF
TRBV7-2	TRBD1	TRBJ2-7	few	TGTGCCACCCGTAAATCGGGACAGTCCTACGAGCAGTACTTC	CATRKSGQSYEQYF
TRBV5-1	TRBD2	TRBJ2-3	few	TGCGCCAGCCGTCCCCAAGCGGGGATCACAGATACGCAGTATTTT	CASRPQAGITDTQYF
TRBV5-1	-	TRBJ2-5	few	TGCGCCAGCAGCGCCTATACTAGCCCCAGACCCCAAGAGACCCAGTACTTC	CASSAYTSPRPQETQYF
TRBV30	-	TRBJ2-1	-	TGTGCCTGGAGAGGGCAGGGGTTGAATGAGCAGTTCTTC	CAWRGQGLNEQFF
TRBV28	-	TRBJ2-2	-	TGTGCCAGCAGTTCATCCATAAGGGACTGGAACACCGGGGAGCTGTTTTTT	CASSSSIRDWNTGELFF
TRBV4-3	TRBD1	TRBJ2-1	many	TGCGCCAGCAGCCGGGACAGGGGGCTTTATTACAATGAGCAGTTCTTC	CASSRDRGLYYNEQFF
TRBV9	-	TRBJ2-7	many	TGTGCCAGCAGCGTAGCAGGGAACTACGAGCAGTACTTC	CASSVAGNYEQYF
TRBV5-1	-	TRBJ1-1	many	TGCGCCAGCAGCTTGGTTAGTATGAACACTGAAGCTTTCTTT	CASSLVSMNTEAFF
TRBV7-9	-	TRBJ2-5	few	TGTGCCAGCAGCCAAACCCCCCGGGAGACCCAGTACTTC	CASSQTPRETQYF
TRBV24-1	-	TRBJ2-5	many	TGTGCCACCAGTGGCAGCCAAGAGACCCAGTACTTC	CATSGSQETQYF
TRBV28	-	TRBJ2-7	-	TGTGCCAGCAGAAACCGGGACTTTGAAACCTACGAGCAGTACTTC	CASRNRDFETYEQYF
TRBV9	-	TRBJ2-1	many	TGTGCCAGCAGCGTAGGCCAGAACTTTTTTGATGAGCAGTTCTTC	CASSVGQNFFDEQFF
TRBV12-3/TRBV12-4	-	TRBJ2-5	many	TGTGCCAGCAGGAGAGCTAGTCAAGAGACCCAGTACTTC	CASRRASQETQYF